Each of the 30 T cell receptor beta chains below was sequenced from the same sample in a study of blood T cell repertoires in COVID-19. Clones were read by immunoSEQ multiplex PCR, and TCRdb kept only the in-frame ones, dropping some. The table has some 100,000 clones, approximately 80% seen once. Sequencing used peripheral blood. These receptors were taken from a man aged 50 to 60 with acute or convalescent COVID-19.

This clone occurred many times. The chain employs TRBV27 and TRBJ2-7, with D possibly being TRBD1 (5 bases). Germline V gives CDR1 MNHEY, CDR2 SMNVEV (reference sequence). The CDR3 runs to 15 residues. V was clipped by 3 bases and J by 4 bases, with 16 bases between them. In nucleotides, the CDR3 is TGTGCCAGCAGTTTTGGCCCGGCAGGGTGGTACGAGCAGTACTTC. Translation gives CASSFGPAGWYEQYF.

This chain joins TRBV5-1 and TRBJ1-1; D might be TRBD1 (5 bases). The V end lost 5 bases, the J end lost 3 bases, and 11 bases lay between the germline ends. This CDR3 spans 13 amino acids. Germline V gives CDR1 SGHRS, CDR2 YFSETQ. The chain's CDR3 is CASSSGDDTEAFF. The CDR3 bases are TGCGCCAGCAGTTCGGGGGACGACACTGAAGCTTTCTTT.

The chain links TRBV7-9 to TRBJ1-1; the match to TRBD1 covers 7 bases. V was pared by 5 bases and J by 0 bases, with 6 bases of the junction left unmatched. Germline V gives CDR1 SEHNR, CDR2 FQNEAQ (reference sequence). The CDR3 spans 15 residues. The CDR3 reads CASSPGQTMNTEAFF. CDR3 coding DNA: TGTGCCAGCAGCCCGGGACAGACAATGAACACTGAAGCTTTCTTT.

The V and J genes are TRBV28 and TRBJ2-7; a possible D gene is TRBD1 (6 bases). The CDR3 length is 14 residues. Per germline, CDR1 MDHEN and CDR2 SYDVKM. V was shortened by 6 bases and J by 2 bases, with 14 bases between the two germline ends. This CDR3 reads CASSVTGPTYEQYF. The CDR3 nucleotides are TGTGCCAGCAGCGTCACAGGGCCAACCTACGAGCAGTACTTC.

The chain links TRBV5-5 to TRBJ1-5; D remains unclear. The germline V gene encodes CDR1 SGHKS and CDR2 YYEKEE (reference sequence). V was trimmed by 0 bases and J by 2 bases, leaving 6 bases between them. The CDR3 runs to 14 residues. The DNA of the CDR3 is TGTGCCAGCAGCTTGGCGGGAGGCAATCAGCCCCAGCATTTT. This translates into CASSLAGGNQPQHF.

The chain couples TRBV5-5 to TRBJ2-5; D uncertain. This CDR3 spans 14 amino acids. Per the germline V gene, CDR1 is SGHKS and CDR2 is YYEKEE (reference sequence). The V and J ends lost 2 bases and 5 bases respectively, with 13 bases between them. The CDR3 nucleotides read TGTGCCAGCAGCTTCCGTGGCTACGGGGAGACCCAGTACTTC. This codes for CASSFRGYGETQYF.

This chain links TRBV5-6 with TRBJ2-7; a weak D match, TRBD1 (6 bases). The germline V gene has CDR1 SGHDT and CDR2 YYEEEE. Trimming left V 4 bases short and J 3 bases short, with 8 bases between. The length of the CDR3 is 12 residues. The CDR3 sequence is CASSPQGYEQYF. The CDR3 DNA is TGTGCCAGCAGCCCACAGGGCTACGAGCAGTACTTC.

The chain uses TRBV27 and TRBJ2-7; TRBD2 aligns across 9 bases. Germline CDR1 is MNHEY and CDR2 is SMNVEV (reference sequence). Trimming cost V 1 base and J 3 bases; bases outside gene matches: 7. This CDR3 has 16 amino acids. In nucleotides, the CDR3 is TGTGCCAGCAGTTTATTAGCTAGCGGGACCGTCTACGAGCAGTACTTC. This gives the protein CASSLLASGTVYEQYF.

The rearrangement uses TRBV11-2 and TRBJ2-3; D call uncertain. Germline V gene data show CDR1 as SGHAT and CDR2 as FQNNGV. Trimming stripped 0 bases from V and 0 bases from J, with 7 bases between. CDR3 length: 15 residues. The DNA for the CDR3 is TGTGCCAGCAGCTTAGAGCGCCCAAGCACAGATACGCAGTATTTT. Its translation: CASSLERPSTDTQYF.

This clone was observed once. The J gene is TRBJ2-7, the V gene TRBV27; D might be TRBD2 (5 bases). Trimming shortened V by 3 bases and J by 8 bases, and 14 bases separated the two germline ends. Germline-derived CDR1 and CDR2 are MNHEY and SMNVEV (reference sequence). The CDR3 loop spans 13 amino acids. The CDR3 bases are TGTGCCAGCAGTTTGGCGGCCCGAGGGCAGCAGTACTTC. Translation gives CASSLAARGQQYF.

Only one count was recorded for this clone. The chain carries TRBV3-1 (or the pseudogene TRBV3-2) and TRBJ2-3; D is undetermined. Germline CDR1 is LGHDT and CDR2 is YNNKEL (reference sequence). Between the trimmed V and J ends, which lost 3 bases and 9 bases, there was a span of 13 bases. This CDR3 has 13 residues. Here the CDR3 DNA reads TGTGCCAGCAGCCAGACTTCCGGCCTAACGCAGTATTTT. Amino acid sequence: CASSQTSGLTQYF.

This clone was seen just once. The chain links TRBV12-3 or TRBV12-4 to TRBJ1-1; no definite D call. The CDR3 consists of 12 residues. The V and J ends lost 10 bases and 0 bases respectively, with 9 bases between them. The CDR3 nucleotides read TGTGCCATCGAGATGCTGAACACTGAAGCTTTCTTT. Translation: CAIEMLNTEAFF.

This clone showed up just a few times. The V gene is TRBV20-1, the J gene TRBJ1-4; 7 bases are shared with TRBD1. CDR1 DFQATT and CDR2 SNEGSKA come from the germline V gene (reference sequence). The CDR3 is 11 residues long. Trimming at V came to 5 bases and at J to 7 bases, leaving 1 base not matched to a gene. The CDR3, as DNA: TGCAGTGCTCGGACAGGTGAAAAACTGTTTTTT. Translating it yields CSARTGEKLFF.

The rearrangement uses TRBV4-1 and TRBJ2-1, with 11 bases matching TRBD1. V lost 6 bases, J lost 10 bases, and 5 bases stayed unmatched. This CDR3 is 13 amino acids long. Germline lookup yields CDR1 MGHRA and CDR2 YSYEKL. This CDR3 reads CASRSGQGGEQFF. The CDR3, as DNA: TGCGCCAGCAGATCGGGACAGGGGGGAGAGCAGTTCTTC.

The chain couples TRBV27 to TRBJ2-2; D remains unclear. Germline V gives CDR1 MNHEY, CDR2 SMNVEV (reference sequence). CDR3 length: 14 residues. The V end lost 6 bases, the J end lost 2 bases, and 10 bases lay between the germline ends. The CDR3 sequence is CASSDLVNTGELFF. The CDR3 bases are TGTGCCAGCAGCGACTTAGTTAACACCGGGGAGCTGTTTTTT.

The rearrangement joins TRBV30 to TRBJ1-2, with D maybe TRBD1 (6 bases). This CDR3 spans 13 amino acids. CDR1 is GTSNPN, CDR2 SVGIG, per germline (reference sequence). V was cut by 7 bases and J by 2 bases, with 14 bases left in between. CDR3 loop: CALRTALNYGYTF. The CDR3 DNA reads as TGTGCCTTACGGACAGCCCTGAACTATGGCTACACCTTC.

A remark on this clone: In the same sample, other DNA sequences code for this CDR3. The V call is TRBV6-5, the J call TRBJ1-1, with D perhaps TRBD1 (6 bases). Trimming took off 0 bases at V and 1 base at J, with 9 bases between the two ends. Germline V gene lookup returns CDR1 MNHEY and CDR2 SVGAGI. The CDR3 has 15 amino acids. Here the CDR3 reads CASSYSGRGNTEAFF. CDR3 nucleotide sequence: TGTGCCAGCAGTTACTCTGGCAGGGGGAACACTGAAGCTTTCTTT.

The chain uses TRBV28 and TRBJ1-5; TRBD1 agrees at 7 bases. Germline V lookup: CDR1 MDHEN, CDR2 SYDVKM. This CDR3 contains 15 residues. Unmatched junction bases numbered 7, after V lost 6 bases and J lost 2 bases. The CDR3 loop reads CASRGDRLRNQPQHF. The CDR3 region has the DNA TGTGCCAGCAGGGGGGACAGACTGCGCAATCAGCCCCAGCATTTT.

As DNA, the CDR3 is TGTGCCAGCAGCCGGGGGGATGGCTACACCTTC. This codes for CASSRGDGYTF. This chain uses TRBV3-1 (or the pseudogene TRBV3-2) with TRBJ1-2, with D possibly being TRBD1 (5 bases). Germline values: CDR1 LGHDT, CDR2 YNNKEL (reference sequence). The CDR3 covers 11 residues. The germline V and J ends were trimmed by 4 bases and 6 bases, with 6 bases remaining between them.

The chain employs TRBV3-1 (or the pseudogene TRBV3-2) and TRBJ2-1; 12 positions match TRBD2. V lost 1 base and J lost 7; bases outside the gene matches: 5. The CDR3 extends over 16 amino acids. Germline V gives CDR1 LGHDT, CDR2 YNNKEL (reference sequence). The CDR3 loop reads CASSQVRLAGGNEQFF. DNA for the CDR3: TGTGCCAGCAGCCAAGTGAGGCTAGCGGGAGGGAATGAGCAGTTCTTC.

The V gene is TRBV4-1, the J gene TRBJ2-7; 8 bases agree with TRBD2. CDR1 is MGHRA and CDR2 is YSYEKL in the germline V gene. J gave up 7 bases and V 1 base, and 3 bases lay outside the gene matches. The CDR3 extends over 13 amino acids. This chain's CDR3 is CASSQVTGGEQYF. The CDR3 nucleotides read TGCGCCAGCAGCCAAGTTACGGGAGGGGAGCAGTACTTC.

This chain uses TRBV28 with TRBJ2-7, with D maybe TRBD2 (5 bases). CDR3 length: 14 residues. The V gene's germline CDR1 is MDHEN and CDR2 SYDVKM. V lost 4 bases and J lost 5, with 15 bases in between. The CDR3 bases are TGTGCCAGCAGTTCTCTTTATACAGCGGACGAGCAGTACTTC. Translated, it gives CASSSLYTADEQYF.

This clone was counted only a few times. The chain uses TRBV11-2 and TRBJ2-1, with D perhaps TRBD2 (7 bases). This CDR3 contains 18 residues. The V gene lost 2 bases and the J gene lost 9 bases, with 26 bases spanning the gap. Germline V lookup: CDR1 SGHAT, CDR2 FQNNGV. Written as DNA, the CDR3 is TGTGCCAGCAGCTTACAAGGGACGGGGGGCTTCCCCTATGGTGAGCAGTTCTTC. It yields the protein CASSLQGTGGFPYGEQFF. The full variable domain, in which reference TRBV11-2 and TRBJ2-1 provide the parts outside the CDR3, is EAGVAQSPRYKIIEKRQSVAFWCNPISGHATLYWYQQILGQGPKLLIQFQNNGVVDDSQLPKDRFSAERLKGVDSTLKIQPAKLEDSAVYLCASSLQGTGGFPYGEQFFGPGTRLTVL.

The gene calls are TRBV5-1 and TRBJ1-3, with D perhaps TRBD1 (6 bases). This CDR3 contains 15 residues. V was shortened by 2 bases and J by 4 bases, with 13 bases between the two germline ends. Germline CDR1 is SGHRS and CDR2 is YFSETQ. This chain's CDR3 is CASSFGQGMGNTIYF. CDR3 DNA: TGCGCCAGCAGCTTTGGCCAGGGGATGGGAAACACCATATATTTT. Full variable domain (rest looked up from reference TRBV5-1 and TRBJ1-3): KAGVTQTPRYLIKTRGQQVTLSCSPISGHRSVSWYQQTPGQGLQFLFEYFSETQRNKGNFPGRFSGRQFSNSRSEMNVSTLELGDSALYLCASSFGQGMGNTIYFGEGSWLTVV.

This clone was picked up a small number of times. The rearrangement joins TRBV11-2 to TRBJ2-2; TRBD1 aligns across 8 bases. This CDR3 spans 15 amino acids. CDR1 is SGHAT, CDR2 FQNNGV, per germline. V gave up 6 bases and J gave up 3 bases; unmatched junction bases: 6. CDR3 DNA sequence: TGTGCCAGCAGTCCAGGGGGCCCGGACACCGGGGAGCTGTTTTTT. It is translated as CASSPGGPDTGELFF.

The rearrangement uses TRBV28 and TRBJ1-1, with 7 bases fitting TRBD1. The CDR3 has 14 residues. From germline, CDR1 is MDHEN and CDR2 SYDVKM. V trimming: 10 bases; J trimming: 5 bases; junction bases outside the gene matches: 13. The CDR3, as DNA: TGTGCCACCGCTCGACAGGGTGGTTGGACTGAAGCTTTCTTT. Encoded protein: CATARQGGWTEAFF.

The chain employs TRBV5-1 and TRBJ2-7, with D maybe TRBD2 (6 bases). The germline CDR1 and CDR2 sequences are SGHRS and YFSETQ. The CDR3 totals 13 residues. V was shortened by 3 bases and J by 1 base, with 8 bases between the two germline ends. The CDR3 coding sequence is TGCGCCAGCAGCTGGGGGGAATCCTACGAGCAGTACTTC. Its translation: CASSWGESYEQYF.

The chain employs TRBV7-3 and TRBJ2-1; 8 bases are shared with TRBD2. CDR3 length equals 14 residues. The V gene end was trimmed by 5 bases and the J gene end by 5 bases; junction bases not matched to a gene: 5. Germline V CDR1 and CDR2: SGHTA, FQGTGA. The CDR3 protein is CASSPFSGNNEQFF. For the CDR3, the DNA is TGTGCCAGCAGCCCGTTTAGCGGGAACAATGAGCAGTTCTTC.

This clone occurred once. This chain connects TRBV9 to TRBJ1-6; no definite D call. The germline CDR1 and CDR2 sequences are SGDLS and YYNGEE. The CDR3 is 14 amino acids. V was cut by 4 bases and J by 9 bases, with 14 bases left in between. CDR3 protein: CASSPLNSPSPLHF. In nucleotides, the CDR3 is TGTGCCAGCAGCCCCCTTAATTCTCCTTCACCCCTCCACTTT.

This clone was detected only once. The rearrangement uses TRBV5-4 and TRBJ2-5, with D perhaps matching TRBD2 (6 bases). This CDR3 contains 15 residues. Trimming took off 4 bases at V and 1 base at J, with 14 bases between the two ends. In germline, CDR1 is SGHNT, CDR2 YYREEE (reference sequence). DNA for the CDR3: TGTGCCAGCAGCACAACCACAGCGGGCCAAGAGACCCAGTACTTC. Protein product: CASSTTTAGQETQYF.